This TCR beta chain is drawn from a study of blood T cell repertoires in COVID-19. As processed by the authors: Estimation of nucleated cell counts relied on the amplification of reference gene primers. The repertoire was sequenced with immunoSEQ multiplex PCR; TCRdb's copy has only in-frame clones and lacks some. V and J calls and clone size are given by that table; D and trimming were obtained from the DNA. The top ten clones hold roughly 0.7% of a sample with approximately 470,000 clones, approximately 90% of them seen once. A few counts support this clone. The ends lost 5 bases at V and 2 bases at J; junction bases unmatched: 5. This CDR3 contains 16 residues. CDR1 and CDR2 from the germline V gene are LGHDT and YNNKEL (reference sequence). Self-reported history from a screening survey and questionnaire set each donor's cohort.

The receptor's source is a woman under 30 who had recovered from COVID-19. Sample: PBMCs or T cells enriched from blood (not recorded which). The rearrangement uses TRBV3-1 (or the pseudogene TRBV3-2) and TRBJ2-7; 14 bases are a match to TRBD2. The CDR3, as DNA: TGTGCCAGCAGCTTTAGACTAGCGGGGGGGCCCTACGAGCAGTACTTC. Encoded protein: CASSFRLAGGPYEQYF.